This T cell receptor beta chain was found in a study of blood T cell repertoires in COVID-19. Background on the study: Samples of COVID-19 (acute and convalescent) were obtained from the United States, Italy and Spain. The cDNA or gDNA used as material had been derived from T cells, B-cell-depleted T cells, or PBMCs.

This CDR3 has 12 amino acids. In germline, CDR1 is LGHDT, CDR2 YNNKEL (reference sequence). Deletions cut 1 base from V and 6 bases from J, with 7 bases between. In the original processing: Amplification of reference gene primers was used by the study to estimate nucleated cell counts. Sequenced by immunoSEQ multiplex PCR; TCRdb stores in-frame clones only, minus some. V and J calls and clone size are as listed in that table; D and trimming were resolved from the DNA. Here the sample spans some 100,000 clones, roughly 88% being singletons. The genes are TRBV3-1 (or the pseudogene TRBV3-2) and TRBJ2-7; perhaps TRBD2 as D (6 bases). This sequence originates from a human donor in a cohort sampled during active COVID-19. Input material: peripheral blood. CDR3 bases: TGTGCCAGCAGCCAAGGGGGAGGCGAGCAGTACTTC. Translation gives CASSQGGGEQYF.